This entry lists 2 T cell receptor beta chains sequenced from one sample in a study of blood T cell repertoires in COVID-19. Measured with immunoSEQ multiplex PCR; TCRdb has only the in-frame clones, and not every one. The sample has 45,000 or so clones; about 85% are singletons. The sample comprised peripheral blood. These receptor sequences come from a human donor in a cohort sampled during active COVID-19.

The chain uses TRBV4-1 and TRBJ1-6; tentatively, D is TRBD1 (5 bases). V gave up 0 bases and J gave up 10 bases, with 13 bases separating them. The germline V gene encodes CDR1 MGHRA and CDR2 YSYEKL. This CDR3 contains 15 residues. The CDR3 is CASSQEYRLQSPLHF. DNA for the CDR3: TGCGCCAGCAGCCAAGAATACAGGCTCCAATCACCCCTCCACTTT.

The gene calls are TRBV30 and TRBJ2-7, with a tentative D call TRBD1 (6 bases). Trimming removed 2 bases from V and 4 bases from J, with 9 bases in between. CDR1 is GTSNPN and CDR2 is SVGIG in the germline V gene (reference sequence). This CDR3 region has 12 residues. The CDR3 sequence: CAWSRQEYEQYF. CDR3 DNA: TGTGCCTGGAGTCGACAGGAGTACGAGCAGTACTTC.